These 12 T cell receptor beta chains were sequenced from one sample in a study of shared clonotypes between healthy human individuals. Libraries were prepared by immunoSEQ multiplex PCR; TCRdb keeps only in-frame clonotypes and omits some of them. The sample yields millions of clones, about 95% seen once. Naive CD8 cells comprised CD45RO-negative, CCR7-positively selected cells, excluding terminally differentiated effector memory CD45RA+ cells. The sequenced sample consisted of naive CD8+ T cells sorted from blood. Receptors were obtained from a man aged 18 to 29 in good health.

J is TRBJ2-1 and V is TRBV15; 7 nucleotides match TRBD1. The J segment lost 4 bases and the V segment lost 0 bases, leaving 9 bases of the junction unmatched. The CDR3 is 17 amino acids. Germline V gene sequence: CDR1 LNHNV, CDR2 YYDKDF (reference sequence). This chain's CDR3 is CATSRDVDPGGYNEQFF. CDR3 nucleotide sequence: TGTGCCACCAGCAGAGATGTGGACCCAGGGGGTTACAATGAGCAGTTCTTC.

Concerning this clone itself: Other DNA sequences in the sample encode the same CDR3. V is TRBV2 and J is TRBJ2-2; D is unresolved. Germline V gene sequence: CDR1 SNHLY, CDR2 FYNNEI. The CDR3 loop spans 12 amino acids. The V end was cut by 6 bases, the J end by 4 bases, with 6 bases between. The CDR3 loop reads CASRLGTGELFF. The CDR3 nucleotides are TGTGCCAGCAGGTTAGGCACCGGGGAGCTGTTTTTT.

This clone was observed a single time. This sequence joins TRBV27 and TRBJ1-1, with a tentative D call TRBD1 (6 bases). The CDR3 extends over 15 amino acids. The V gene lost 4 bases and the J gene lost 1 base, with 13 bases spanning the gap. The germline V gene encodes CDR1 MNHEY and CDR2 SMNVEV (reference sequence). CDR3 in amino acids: CASSSLGGPNTEAFF. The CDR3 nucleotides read TGTGCCAGCAGTTCTCTAGGGGGGCCGAACACTGAAGCTTTCTTT.

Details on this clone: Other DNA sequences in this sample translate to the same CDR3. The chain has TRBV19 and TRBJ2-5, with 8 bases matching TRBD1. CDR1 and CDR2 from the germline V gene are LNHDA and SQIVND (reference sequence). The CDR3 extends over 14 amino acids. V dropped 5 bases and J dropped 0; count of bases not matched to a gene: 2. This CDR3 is CASSQDRDQETQYF. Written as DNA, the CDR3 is TGTGCCAGTAGTCAGGACAGGGACCAAGAGACCCAGTACTTC.

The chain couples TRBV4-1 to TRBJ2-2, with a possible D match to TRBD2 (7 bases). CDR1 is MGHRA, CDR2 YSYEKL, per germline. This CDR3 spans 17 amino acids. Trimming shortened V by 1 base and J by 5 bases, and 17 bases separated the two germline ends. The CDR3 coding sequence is TGCGCCAGCAGCCAAGGCGGCGCGGGGGCGAGGACCGGGGAGCTGTTTTTT. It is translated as CASSQGGAGARTGELFF.

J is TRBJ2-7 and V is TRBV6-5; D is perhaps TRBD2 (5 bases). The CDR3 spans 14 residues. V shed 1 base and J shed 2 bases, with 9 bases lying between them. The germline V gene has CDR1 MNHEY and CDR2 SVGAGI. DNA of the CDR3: TGTGCCAGCAGTTACTTCGGACTGGCCTACGAGCAGTACTTC. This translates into CASSYFGLAYEQYF.

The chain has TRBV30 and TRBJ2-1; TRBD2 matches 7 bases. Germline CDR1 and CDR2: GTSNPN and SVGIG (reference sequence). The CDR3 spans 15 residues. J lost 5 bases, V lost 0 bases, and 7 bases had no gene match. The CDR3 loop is CAWSVLAGVHNEQFF. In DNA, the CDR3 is TGTGCCTGGAGTGTACTGGCGGGAGTCCACAATGAGCAGTTCTTC.

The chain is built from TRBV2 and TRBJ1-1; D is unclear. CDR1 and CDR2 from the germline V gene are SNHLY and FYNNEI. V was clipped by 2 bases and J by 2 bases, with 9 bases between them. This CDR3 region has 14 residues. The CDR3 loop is CASSEWGENTEAFF. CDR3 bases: TGTGCCAGCAGTGAATGGGGAGAAAACACTGAAGCTTTCTTT.

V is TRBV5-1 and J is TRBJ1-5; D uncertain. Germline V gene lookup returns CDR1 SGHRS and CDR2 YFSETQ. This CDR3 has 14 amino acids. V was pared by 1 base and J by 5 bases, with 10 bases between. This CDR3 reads CASSLICPHQPQHF. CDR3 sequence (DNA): TGCGCCAGCAGCTTGATCTGTCCCCATCAGCCCCAGCATTTT.

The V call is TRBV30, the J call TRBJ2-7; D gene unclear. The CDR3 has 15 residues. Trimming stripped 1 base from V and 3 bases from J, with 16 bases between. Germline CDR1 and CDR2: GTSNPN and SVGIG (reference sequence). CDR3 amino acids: CAWSAVAALGYEQYF. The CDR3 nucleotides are TGTGCCTGGAGTGCTGTGGCAGCATTGGGCTACGAGCAGTACTTC.

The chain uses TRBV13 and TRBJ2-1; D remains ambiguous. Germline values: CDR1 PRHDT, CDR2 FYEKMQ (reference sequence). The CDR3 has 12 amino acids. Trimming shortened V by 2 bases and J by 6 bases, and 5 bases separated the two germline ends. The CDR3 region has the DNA TGTGCCAGCAGCTTATTCCCCAATGAGCAGTTCTTC. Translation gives CASSLFPNEQFF.

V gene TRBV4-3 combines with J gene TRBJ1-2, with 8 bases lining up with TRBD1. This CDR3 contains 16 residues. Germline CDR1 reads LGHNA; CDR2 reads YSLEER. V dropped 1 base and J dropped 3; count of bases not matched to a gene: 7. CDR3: CASSQVTQGADYGYTF. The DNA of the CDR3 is TGCGCCAGCAGCCAAGTAACGCAGGGGGCGGACTATGGCTACACCTTC.